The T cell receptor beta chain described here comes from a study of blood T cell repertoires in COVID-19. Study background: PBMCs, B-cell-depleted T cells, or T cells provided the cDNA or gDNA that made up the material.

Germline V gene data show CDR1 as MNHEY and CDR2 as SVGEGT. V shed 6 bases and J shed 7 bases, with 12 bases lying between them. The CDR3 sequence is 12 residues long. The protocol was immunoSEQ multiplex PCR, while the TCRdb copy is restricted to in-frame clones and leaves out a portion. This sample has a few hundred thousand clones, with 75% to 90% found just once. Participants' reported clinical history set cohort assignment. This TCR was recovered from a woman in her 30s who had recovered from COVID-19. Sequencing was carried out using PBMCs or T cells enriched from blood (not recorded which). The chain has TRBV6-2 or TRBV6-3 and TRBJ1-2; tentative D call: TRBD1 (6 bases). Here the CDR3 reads CASSRQVAGYTF. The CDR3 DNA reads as TGTGCCAGCAGCCGACAGGTGGCTGGCTACACCTTC.